These 22 T cell receptor beta chains were sequenced from one sample in a study of response to subunit inactivated influenza vaccine. TCRdb analysed the RT-PCR reads with MiXCR anew, one entry per CDR3 protein. The repertoire holds roughly 700,000 distinct CDR3 sequences, about a sixth seen once, with approximately 10% in the top ten. The sample consisted of PBMCs from blood, taken 11 to 12 days after vaccination. These receptors were collected from a man aged 45-60 years who received an inactivated influenza vaccine.

This clonotype was recorded many times. The gene calls are TRBV15 and TRBJ2-1, with a tentative D call TRBD2 (7 bases). CDR3 length equals 12 residues. The germline V and J ends were trimmed by 0 bases and 15 bases, with 12 bases remaining between them. Germline V gives CDR1 LNHNV, CDR2 YYDKDF (reference sequence). As DNA, the CDR3 is TGTGCCACCAGCAGAGATATGGCGGGGGCGTTCTTC. Protein sequence: CATSRDMAGAFF.

This clonotype has ten or more counts. The CDR3 here is CASTSTGQNTEAFF. The CDR3 coding sequence is TGTGCCAGCACCTCGACAGGGCAGAACACTGAAGCTTTCTTT. V and J are TRBV12-3 or TRBV12-4 and TRBJ1-1; 7 nucleotides match TRBD1. The trim removed 7 bases at V and 1 base at J, leaving 6 bases unmatched. The CDR3 spans 14 residues.

The V gene is TRBV3-1, the J gene TRBJ2-1, with 9 bases identical to TRBD2. The CDR3 has 13 amino acids. Germline V gene lookup returns CDR1 LGHDT and CDR2 YNNKEL (reference sequence). V lost 6 bases to trimming and J lost 7 bases; unmatched junction nucleotides: 4. CDR3 sequence reads: CASRPSGMNEQFF. The DNA of the CDR3 is TGTGCCAGCAGGCCTAGCGGGATGAATGAGCAGTTCTTC.

The rearrangement joins TRBV7-9 to TRBJ1-2; 7 nucleotides line up with TRBD1. Germline V CDR1 and CDR2: SEHNR, FQNEAQ (reference sequence). The CDR3 is made up of 14 amino acids. After removal of 7 bases from V and 6 bases from J, the junction contained 11 bases not matched to a gene. The chain's CDR3 is CASNPLPGGDGYTF. CDR3 DNA: TGTGCCAGCAACCCACTTCCAGGGGGGGATGGCTACACCTTC.

V and J are TRBV7-3 and TRBJ2-7; possibly TRBD1 or TRBD2 for D (5 bases each). Germline lookup yields CDR1 SGHTA and CDR2 FQGTGA. This CDR3 is 14 amino acids long. V lost 4 bases to trimming and J lost 6 bases, with 16 bases between them. The CDR3 here is CASSSGITGSEQYF. The CDR3 DNA sequence: TGTGCCAGCAGCTCGGGAATTACAGGTTCCGAGCAGTACTTC.

V gene TRBV19 combines with J gene TRBJ2-4, with 11 bases matching TRBD1. Germline assignment: CDR1 LNHDA and CDR2 SQIVND (reference sequence). This CDR3 is 14 amino acids long. The V and J ends lost 3 bases and 5 bases, in that order; junction bases with no gene match: 0. CDR3: CASSMDRGQNIQYF. As DNA, the CDR3 is TGTGCCAGTAGTATGGACAGGGGGCAAAACATTCAGTACTTC. Full variable domain (missing parts from reference TRBV19 and TRBJ2-4): DGGITQSPKYLFRKEGQNVTLSCEQNLNHDAMYWYRQDPGQGLRLIYYSQIVNDFQKGDIAEGYSVSREKKESFPLTVTSAQKNPTAFYLCASSMDRGQNIQYFGAGTRLSVL.

This clonotype appeared a few times. The chain uses TRBV11-2 and TRBJ2-2; D is perhaps TRBD1 or TRBD2 (5 bases each). The CDR3 is 15 amino acids. The V end was cut by 2 bases, the J end by 6 bases, with 13 bases between. From germline, CDR1 is SGHAT and CDR2 FQNNGV. The CDR3 loop is CASSLLGGSSGELFF. In DNA form, the CDR3 reads TGTGCCAGCAGCTTACTTGGGGGATCGTCCGGGGAGCTGTTTTTT.

This clonotype was seen a single time. This chain connects TRBV7-2 to TRBJ1-2; D is possibly TRBD1 (5 bases). The CDR3 contains 14 residues. Germline CDR1 and CDR2: SGHTA and FQGNSA. V was trimmed by 4 bases and J by 5 bases, leaving 14 bases between them. The CDR3 sequence: CASSSGPPGYGYTF. CDR3 bases: TGTGCCAGCAGCTCGGGACCCCCGGGGTATGGCTACACCTTC.

This chain uses TRBV20-1 with TRBJ2-7; the D gene could be TRBD1 or TRBD2 (5 bases each). V lost 3 bases and J lost 0, with 12 bases in between. CDR1 and CDR2 (germline): DFQATT, SNEGSKA (reference sequence). There are 14 residues in the CDR3. CDR3 protein: CSARGEGVSYEQYF. The CDR3 bases are TGCAGTGCTAGGGGGGAAGGGGTCTCCTACGAGCAGTACTTC.

This clonotype was recorded many times. This chain joins TRBV24-1 and TRBJ2-3; 8 nucleotides agree with TRBD2. Trimming cost V 3 bases and J 4 bases; bases outside gene matches: 2. The CDR3 runs to 14 residues. Germline V gives CDR1 KGHDR, CDR2 SFDVKD. CDR3 region: CATSDAGGADTQYF. CDR3 in DNA: TGTGCCACCAGTGATGCGGGGGGAGCAGATACGCAGTATTTT.

The J gene is TRBJ2-5, the V gene TRBV20-1; D might be TRBD1 (7 bases). The germline CDR1 and CDR2 sequences are DFQATT and SNEGSKA (reference sequence). Trimming cost V 0 bases and J 5 bases, with 25 bases left between them. This CDR3 spans 18 amino acids. The CDR3 here is CSARESLAGTAGSETQYF. CDR3 in DNA: TGCAGTGCTAGAGAATCGCTAGCCGGGACAGCGGGTTCGGAGACCCAGTACTTC.

This clonotype was seen repeatedly, ten times or more. V usage is TRBV5-1 and J usage is TRBJ2-1; 7 bases are shared with TRBD2. The CDR3 is 15 amino acids. CDR1 and CDR2 (germline): SGHRS, YFSETQ. The ends lost 2 bases at V and 4 bases at J; junction bases unmatched: 6. CDR3 amino acids: CASSFYSSGYNEQFF. DNA of the CDR3: TGCGCCAGCAGCTTTTATTCTAGCGGATACAATGAGCAGTTCTTC.

This clonotype turned up a few times. This chain connects TRBV18 to TRBJ2-7; 7 nucleotides align to TRBD1. CDR1 is KGHSH, CDR2 LQKENI, per germline. CDR3 length equals 15 residues. The junction had 11 bases not matched to a gene; V was cut back by 3 bases and J by 6 bases. CDR3 sequence: CASSPDRPKGSEQYF. The DNA of the CDR3 is TGTGCCAGCTCACCGGACAGGCCTAAGGGCTCCGAGCAGTACTTC.

The J gene is TRBJ1-6, the V gene TRBV28; D not certain. The length of the CDR3 is 15 residues. Germline V gene lookup returns CDR1 MDHEN and CDR2 SYDVKM. The V and J ends lost 8 bases and 2 bases respectively, with 13 bases between them. The CDR3 DNA is TGTGCCAGCCAGATCCACGAGGCCTATAATTCACCCCTCCACTTT. This gives the protein CASQIHEAYNSPLHF.

The chain links TRBV6-6 to TRBJ2-5; TRBD2 is a possible D gene (6 bases). The CDR3 loop spans 13 amino acids. Germline values: CDR1 MNHNY, CDR2 SVGAGI (reference sequence). The V and J ends lost 2 bases and 3 bases respectively, with 7 bases between them. The DNA for the CDR3 is TGTGCCAGCAGTTACCAGCGGGAAGAGACCCAGTACTTC. This translates into CASSYQREETQYF.

V usage is TRBV9 and J usage is TRBJ1-2, with a weak D call TRBD1 (5 bases). V dropped 1 base and J dropped 4 bases, with 11 bases sitting between them. Germline loops: CDR1 SGDLS, CDR2 YYNGEE. There are 14 residues in the CDR3. CDR3 sequence: CASSVSGLAYGYTF. In DNA, the CDR3 is TGTGCCAGCAGCGTATCAGGGTTGGCCTATGGCTACACCTTC.

The chain employs TRBV20-1 and TRBJ2-2; D is unclear. CDR1 and CDR2 from the germline V gene are DFQATT and SNEGSKA (reference sequence). Trimming shortened V by 0 bases and J by 5 bases, and 4 bases separated the two germline ends. There are 12 residues in the CDR3. For the CDR3, the DNA is TGCAGTGCTAGAGATTTTACCGGGGAGCTGTTTTTT. This translates into CSARDFTGELFF.

This clonotype showed up just a few times. The CDR3 here is CASSGGTGEEKLFF. The CDR3 nucleotides read TGCGCCAGCAGCGGAGGGACAGGGGAAGAAAAACTGTTTTTT. The V and J genes are TRBV5-1 and TRBJ1-4; 10 bases map to TRBD1. CDR1 is SGHRS and CDR2 is YFSETQ in the germline V gene. This CDR3 spans 14 amino acids. Unmatched junction bases numbered 5, after V lost 4 bases and J lost 8 bases.

There are a few counts of this clonotype. This chain links TRBV20-1 with TRBJ1-5; 7 bases align to TRBD1. CDR3 length: 16 residues. Trimming removed 0 bases from V and 11 bases from J; junction bases left unmatched: 16. CDR1 and CDR2 from the germline V gene are DFQATT and SNEGSKA (reference sequence). The CDR3 loop is CSARDVDREPRGSQHF. CDR3 DNA: TGCAGTGCTAGAGATGTGGACCGAGAACCCAGGGGGTCCCAGCATTTT.

This clonotype was counted ten times or more. The chain couples TRBV5-1 to TRBJ2-1, with D possibly TRBD2 on 5 matching bases. This CDR3 is 15 amino acids long. Germline values: CDR1 SGHRS, CDR2 YFSETQ. Trimming removed 0 bases from V and 0 bases from J, with 7 bases in between. CDR3 protein: CASSLASISYNEQFF. The CDR3 bases are TGCGCCAGCAGCTTGGCTAGCATCTCCTACAATGAGCAGTTCTTC.

This clonotype came up a few times. V usage is TRBV15 and J usage is TRBJ1-4; D gene ambiguous. The germline CDR1 and CDR2 sequences are LNHNV and YYDKDF (reference sequence). V lost 1 base and J lost 7, with 4 bases in between. The CDR3 is 12 amino acids. CDR3 amino acids: CATSRAREKLFF. The CDR3, as DNA: TGTGCCACCAGCAGAGCCCGTGAAAAACTGTTTTTT.

The chain combines TRBV4-1 with TRBJ2-5; no definite D call. The CDR3 length is 16 residues. V lost 4 bases, J lost 2 bases, and 17 bases lay in between. Germline CDR1 MGHRA, CDR2 YSYEKL. This CDR3 is CASSPLGGGVQETQYF. The CDR3 DNA sequence: TGCGCCAGCAGCCCCCTTGGCGGCGGAGTACAAGAGACCCAGTACTTC.